Included here is one T cell receptor (beta chain) sequence, with context. Antigen specificity is unknown. This specimen comes from a study of T-cell memory formation after mild COVID-19. As for the study in general: Clusters of TCRs were largely donor specific. Regarding the study as a whole: Clones contracting across day 15 to 85 had a balanced CD4/CD8 profile; later expanding clones leaned CD4+.

In TCRdb, the 5' RACE reads were re-called with MiXCR into one record per CDR3 protein. The sample records 300,000 or so distinct CDR3 sequences, more than 15% being singletons. The specimen was PBMCs or a T cell subset sorted from them (not recorded which). This clonotype was obtained from a man between 18 and 35 years old who had mild COVID-19 (a few samples of this study predate the infection). Cell type and time point are not known.

The CDR3 DNA follows: TGCAGTGCTGGCAAGGGGGCCGGTTATGGCTACACCTTC. Translated: CSAGKGAGYGYTF. The chain recombines TRBV20-1 with TRBJ1-2; TRBD1 matches 7 bases. CDR1 and CDR2 from the germline V gene are DFQATT and SNEGSKA (reference sequence). The V segment lost 5 bases and the J segment 5 bases; nucleotides outside the gene matches: 8. The CDR3 consists of 13 residues.